This T cell receptor (beta chain) originates from a study of shared clonotypes between healthy human individuals. The CD4+ fraction was divided into a CD45RA+ naive subset and a CD45RA-negative memory subset. Profiling relied on immunoSEQ multiplex PCR, and the TCRdb table lists in-frame clones only, not all of them. Among under 1,100,000 clones listed, about 70% were seen once. The CDR3 is 14 amino acids. Looked up from germline, CDR1 is LNHDA and CDR2 is SQIVND (reference sequence). V lost 5 bases, J lost 5 bases, and 7 bases stayed unmatched. The chain is built from TRBV19 and TRBJ2-5; TRBD1 matches at 8 bases. The sample taken for sequencing was memory CD4+ T cells sorted from blood. The subset is: CD45RA-negative fraction. The clonotype comes from a man younger than 35 in good health. The CDR3 spells CASSAGQGLETQYF. CDR3 DNA sequence: TGTGCCAGTAGTGCCGGACAGGGTTTGGAGACCCAGTACTTC.